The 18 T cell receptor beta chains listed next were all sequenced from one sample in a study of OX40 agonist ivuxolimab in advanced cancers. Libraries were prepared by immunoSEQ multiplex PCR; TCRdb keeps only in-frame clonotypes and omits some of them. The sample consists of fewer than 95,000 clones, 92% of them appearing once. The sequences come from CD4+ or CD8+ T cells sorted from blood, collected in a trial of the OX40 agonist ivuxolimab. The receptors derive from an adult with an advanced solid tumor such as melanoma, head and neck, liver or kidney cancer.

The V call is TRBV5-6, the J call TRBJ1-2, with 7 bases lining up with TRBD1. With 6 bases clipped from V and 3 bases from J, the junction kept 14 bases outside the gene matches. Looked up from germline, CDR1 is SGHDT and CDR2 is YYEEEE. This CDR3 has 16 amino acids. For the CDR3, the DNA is TGTGCCAGCATCCTAGGCGTGAGGGGGCCGTACTATGGCTACACCTTC. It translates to CASILGVRGPYYGYTF. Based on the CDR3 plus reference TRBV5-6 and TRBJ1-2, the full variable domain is DAGVTQSPTHLIKTRGQQVTLRCSPKSGHDTVSWYQQALGQGPQFIFQYYEEEERQRGNFPDRFSGHQFPNYSSELNVNALLLGDSALYLCASILGVRGPYYGYTFGSGTRLTVV.

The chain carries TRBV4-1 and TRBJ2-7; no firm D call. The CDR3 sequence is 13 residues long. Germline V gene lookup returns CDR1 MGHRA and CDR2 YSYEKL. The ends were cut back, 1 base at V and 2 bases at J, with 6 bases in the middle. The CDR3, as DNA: TGCGCCAGCAGCCAAGCTGAAGCCTACGAGCAGTACTTC. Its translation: CASSQAEAYEQYF.

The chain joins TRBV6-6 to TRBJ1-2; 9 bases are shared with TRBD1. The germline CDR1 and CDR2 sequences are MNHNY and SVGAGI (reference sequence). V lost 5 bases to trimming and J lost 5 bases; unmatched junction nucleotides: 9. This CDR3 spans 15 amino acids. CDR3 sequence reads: CASSLQDRGGYGYTF. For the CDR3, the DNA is TGTGCCAGCAGTCTCCAGGACAGGGGAGGGTATGGCTACACCTTC.

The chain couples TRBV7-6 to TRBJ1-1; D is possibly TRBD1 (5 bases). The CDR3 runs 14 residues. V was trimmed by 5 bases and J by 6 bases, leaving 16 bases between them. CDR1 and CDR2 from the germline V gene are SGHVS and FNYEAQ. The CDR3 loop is CASSLRGVHSEAFF. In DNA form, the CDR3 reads TGTGCCAGCAGCCTTAGGGGCGTACACTCTGAAGCTTTCTTT.

In DNA form, the CDR3 reads TGTGCCTGGAGGACCCCGGGACAGGGTATGCGAAATGAGCAGTTCTTC. Translated: CAWRTPGQGMRNEQFF. The chain combines TRBV30 with TRBJ2-1; 9 bases are a match to TRBD1. The CDR3 is 16 residues long. The V and J ends lost 3 bases and 7 bases, in that order; junction bases with no gene match: 13. Germline V gene lookup returns CDR1 GTSNPN and CDR2 SVGIG (reference sequence).

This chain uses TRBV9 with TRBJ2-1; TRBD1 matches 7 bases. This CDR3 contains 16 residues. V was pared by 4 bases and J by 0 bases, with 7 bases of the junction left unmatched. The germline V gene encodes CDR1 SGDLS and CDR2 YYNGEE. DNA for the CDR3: TGTGCCAGCAGCCACCAAGGGGGCGCCTCCTACAATGAGCAGTTCTTC. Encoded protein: CASSHQGGASYNEQFF.

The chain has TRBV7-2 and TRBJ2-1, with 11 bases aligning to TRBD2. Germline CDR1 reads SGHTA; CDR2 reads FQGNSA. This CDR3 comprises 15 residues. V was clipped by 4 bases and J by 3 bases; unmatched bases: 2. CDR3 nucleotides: TGTGCCAGCAGCTCCGGGACTAGCGGCTACAATGAGCAGTTCTTC. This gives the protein CASSSGTSGYNEQFF.

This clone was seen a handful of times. This chain's CDR3 is CASSLPTVIEAFF. The DNA of the CDR3 is TGTGCCAGCAGCCTGCCGACCGTGATAGAAGCTTTCTTT. The rearrangement uses TRBV7-9 and TRBJ1-1; no clear D. The CDR3 covers 13 residues. Germline CDR1 reads SEHNR; CDR2 reads FQNEAQ (reference sequence). Deletions cut 5 bases from V and 8 bases from J, with 15 bases between.

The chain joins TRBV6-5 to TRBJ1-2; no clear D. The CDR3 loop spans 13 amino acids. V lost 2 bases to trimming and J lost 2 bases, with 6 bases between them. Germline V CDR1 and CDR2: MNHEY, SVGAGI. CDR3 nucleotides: TGTGCCAGCAGTTACGGACCCAACTATGGCTACACCTTC. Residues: CASSYGPNYGYTF.

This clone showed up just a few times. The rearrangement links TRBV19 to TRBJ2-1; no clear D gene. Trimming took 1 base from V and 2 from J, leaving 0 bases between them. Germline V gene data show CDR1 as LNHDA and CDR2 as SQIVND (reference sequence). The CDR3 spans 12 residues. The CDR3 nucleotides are TGTGCCAGTAGTATAGCCTACAATGAGCAGTTCTTC. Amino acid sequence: CASSIAYNEQFF. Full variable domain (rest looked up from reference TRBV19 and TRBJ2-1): DGGITQSPKYLFRKEGQNVTLSCEQNLNHDAMYWYRQDPGQGLRLIYYSQIVNDFQKGDIAEGYSVSREKKESFPLTVTSAQKNPTAFYLCASSIAYNEQFFGPGTRLTVL.

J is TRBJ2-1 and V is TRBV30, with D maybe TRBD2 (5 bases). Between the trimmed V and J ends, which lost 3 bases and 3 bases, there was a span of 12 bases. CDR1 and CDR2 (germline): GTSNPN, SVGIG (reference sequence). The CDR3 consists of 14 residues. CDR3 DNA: TGTGCCTGGAGGAGGGTTCAGGACTACAATGAGCAGTTCTTC. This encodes CAWRRVQDYNEQFF.

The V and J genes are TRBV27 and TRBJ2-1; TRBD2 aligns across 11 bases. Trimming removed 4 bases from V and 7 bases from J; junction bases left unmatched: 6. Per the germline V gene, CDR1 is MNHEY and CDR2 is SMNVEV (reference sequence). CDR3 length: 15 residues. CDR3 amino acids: CASSWGTSGLNEQFF. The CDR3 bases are TGTGCCAGCAGTTGGGGGACTAGCGGTCTAAATGAGCAGTTCTTC.

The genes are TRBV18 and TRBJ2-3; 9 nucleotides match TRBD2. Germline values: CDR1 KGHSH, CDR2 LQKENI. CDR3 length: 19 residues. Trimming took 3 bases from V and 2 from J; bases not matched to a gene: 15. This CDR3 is CASSPPGLAGSGYTDTQYF. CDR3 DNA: TGTGCCAGCTCACCCCCGGGACTAGCCGGGTCGGGGTACACAGATACGCAGTATTTT.

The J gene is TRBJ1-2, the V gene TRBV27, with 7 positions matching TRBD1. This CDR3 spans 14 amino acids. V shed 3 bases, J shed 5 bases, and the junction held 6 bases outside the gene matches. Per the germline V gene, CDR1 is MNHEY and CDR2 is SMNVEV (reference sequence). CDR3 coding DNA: TGTGCCAGCAGTTTCTTAGGGGGCCCGTATGGCTACACCTTC. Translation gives CASSFLGGPYGYTF.

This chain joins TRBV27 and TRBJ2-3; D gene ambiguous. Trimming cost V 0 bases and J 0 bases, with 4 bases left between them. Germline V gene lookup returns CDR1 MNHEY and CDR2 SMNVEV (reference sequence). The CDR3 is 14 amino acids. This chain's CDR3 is CASSLSVSTDTQYF. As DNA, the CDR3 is TGTGCCAGCAGTTTATCGGTCAGCACAGATACGCAGTATTTT.

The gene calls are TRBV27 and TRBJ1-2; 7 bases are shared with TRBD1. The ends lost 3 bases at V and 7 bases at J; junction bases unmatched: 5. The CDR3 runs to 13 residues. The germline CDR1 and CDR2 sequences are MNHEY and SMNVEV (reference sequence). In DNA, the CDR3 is TGTGCCAGCAGTTTTGGCCAGGGGGGTGGCTACACCTTC. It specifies CASSFGQGGGYTF.

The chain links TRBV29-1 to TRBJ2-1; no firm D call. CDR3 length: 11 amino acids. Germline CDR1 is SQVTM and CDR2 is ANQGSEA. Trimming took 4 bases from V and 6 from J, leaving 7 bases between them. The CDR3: CSVVWFNEQFF. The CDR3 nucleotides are TGCAGCGTTGTATGGTTCAATGAGCAGTTCTTC.

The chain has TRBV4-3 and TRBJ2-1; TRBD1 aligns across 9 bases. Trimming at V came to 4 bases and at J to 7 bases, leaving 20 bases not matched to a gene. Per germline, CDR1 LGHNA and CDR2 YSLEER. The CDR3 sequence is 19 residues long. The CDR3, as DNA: TGCGCCAGCAGCCCCTACCATGGGGACAGGGCAAGTAGAGAGAATGAGCAGTTCTTC. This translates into CASSPYHGDRASRENEQFF.